There are a few counts of the clone carrying this T cell receptor beta chain. The target antigen is unknown. Treatment noted: approximately 11-day PBMC culture with coronavirus spike peptide pools or control peptides (ViraFEST assay). Medium was half-exchanged with fresh IL-2 medium on days 3 and 7. The record originates from a study of vaccination and CD4 T cells after COVID-19. On the study more broadly: Either the Pfizer-BioNTech BNT162b2 or Moderna mRNA-1273 vaccine was given as two doses.

After removal of 5 bases from V and 8 bases from J, the junction contained 8 bases not matched to a gene. The CDR3 sequence is 13 residues long. Looked up from germline, CDR1 is SGHAT and CDR2 is FQNNGV. Once obtained from cultured CD4+ T cells, the DNA was sequenced using the Oncomine TCR Beta short-read assay. One entry per CDR3 protein results from TCRdb running MiXCR on the PCR reads. The sample carries roughly 20,000 distinct CDR3 sequences, less than 50% recorded once. Study observations and caveats: A median of around 90% of reactive clones, in convalescent patients, became evident only post-vaccination.

The rearrangement joins TRBV11-2 to TRBJ1-2, with 7 bases lining up with TRBD1. The sequenced sample consisted of CD4+ T cells from blood, cultured in vitro. The receptor's source is a human donor who had recovered from COVID-19. The chain's CDR3 is CASSAGTDTGYTF. In nucleotides, the CDR3 is TGTGCCAGCAGCGCCGGGACAGATACCGGCTACACCTTC.